One sample yielded the 8 T cell receptor beta chains listed below, sequenced in a study of cytomegalovirus exposure and HLA in healthy donors. The PCR ran on 60 Vbeta and 13 Jbeta primers. The data were produced by immunoSEQ multiplex PCR, yet TCRdb's version contains in-frame clones alone and is incomplete. This sample has 100,000 to 150,000 clones, with around 75% found just once. The sample consisted of PBMCs. These receptors originate from a woman in her 50s in good health and CMV-seropositive.

In the case of this clone: The same CDR3 arises from other DNA sequences in this sample as well. The V call is TRBV29-1, the J call TRBJ2-5; TRBD2 agrees at 8 bases. V was clipped by 6 bases and J by 1 base; unmatched bases: 1. Germline-derived CDR1 and CDR2 are SQVTM and ANQGSEA. The CDR3 has 12 residues. DNA for the CDR3: TGCAGCGTAGGACTAGCCCAAGAGACCCAGTACTTC. It encodes CSVGLAQETQYF.

The chain couples TRBV5-1 to TRBJ2-3, with TRBD1 identical over 8 bases. V lost 0 bases and J lost 9; bases outside the gene matches: 21. Germline CDR1 is SGHRS and CDR2 is YFSETQ. There are 19 residues in the CDR3. CDR3 residues: CASSLVPPDRGTMEETQYF. In DNA, the CDR3 is TGCGCCAGCAGCTTGGTCCCCCCCGACAGGGGCACTATGGAAGAGACGCAGTATTTT.

In its sample, this clone was seen once. This sequence joins TRBV5-1 and TRBJ2-7; 11 bases agree with TRBD2. CDR3 size: 15 residues. From germline, CDR1 is SGHRS and CDR2 YFSETQ. The J segment lost 3 bases and the V segment lost 5 bases, leaving 7 bases of the junction unmatched. The CDR3 coding sequence is TGCGCCAGCAGGCCGGGACTAGCGGTGAGCTACGAGCAGTACTTC. It is translated as CASRPGLAVSYEQYF.

The chain carries TRBV6-5 and TRBJ1-3; 7 bases are shared with TRBD1. CDR1 MNHEY and CDR2 SVGAGI come from the germline V gene. The CDR3 consists of 15 residues. V was pared by 6 bases and J by 0 bases, with 5 bases of the junction left unmatched. The CDR3 loop is CASSLQGTSGNTIYF. CDR3 nucleotides: TGTGCCAGCAGCCTACAGGGGACCTCTGGAAACACCATATATTTT.

J is TRBJ1-1 and V is TRBV5-4; no clear D gene. This CDR3 region has 13 residues. Germline V gene data show CDR1 as SGHNT and CDR2 as YYREEE (reference sequence). Trimming took off 2 bases at V and 3 bases at J, with 8 bases between the two ends. In DNA form, the CDR3 reads TGTGCCAGCAGCTTCGGGTGGGACACTGAAGCTTTCTTT. Its translation is CASSFGWDTEAFF.

This clone was seen more than once but under ten times. The rearrangement links TRBV7-8 to TRBJ1-5; a possible D gene is TRBD1 (6 bases). Germline-derived CDR1 and CDR2 are SGHVS and FQNEAQ. V lost 5 bases and J lost 5, with 19 bases in between. The CDR3 totals 16 residues. The CDR3 DNA reads TGTGCCAGCAGCCTATGGGGACACCAGCAGGATCAGCCCCAGCATTTT. It specifies CASSLWGHQQDQPQHF.

V gene TRBV11-3 combines with J gene TRBJ1-2, with D uncertain. V lost 8 bases and J 6 bases, leaving 19 bases between the germline ends. This CDR3 spans 14 amino acids. Germline CDR1 SGHNT, CDR2 YENEEA. The CDR3 here is CASGASGLSNGYTF. The CDR3 DNA reads TGTGCCAGCGGCGCTTCCGGACTCTCAAATGGCTACACCTTC.

The table lists this clone with a few counts. In DNA, the CDR3 is TGTGCCAGCAGCTTTGAGACAGACAATCAGCCCCAGCATTTT. Amino acids: CASSFETDNQPQHF. The genes are TRBV7-9 and TRBJ1-5; the D gene is possibly TRBD1 (5 bases). Germline V lookup: CDR1 SEHNR, CDR2 FQNEAQ (reference sequence). Deletions cut 3 bases from V and 3 bases from J, with 9 bases between. The CDR3 contains 14 residues. The entire variable domain, with the rest obtained from reference TRBV7-9 and TRBJ1-5, is as follows: DTGVSQNPRHKITKRGQNVTFRCDPISEHNRLYWYRQTLGQGPEFLTYFQNEAQLEKSRLLSDRFSAERPKGSFSTLEIQRTEQGDSAMYLCASSFETDNQPQHFGDGTRLSIL.